The text below deals with one TCR beta chain. A single count supports this clonotype. Its antigen remains undetermined. A read error is likely, as this CDR3 ends without the conserved phenylalanine or tryptophan. The donors were roughly 40 Caucasian individuals from Russia, aged roughly 6 to 95 years, who were systemically healthy. Around 10 milliliters of peripheral blood were collected from each donor into EDTA-treated Vacutainer tubes. Ficoll-Paque density-gradient centrifugation was used to isolate PBMCs, with at least 6 million obtained per sample. Trizol reagent was used to extract total RNA from the PBMCs, yielding at least 5 micrograms per sample. For every donor, flow cytometry on a PBMC aliquot measured the percentage of naive CD45RAhigh/CD27high T cells. To prepare the library, 5' RACE was applied. Sequenced using an Illumina HiSeq 2500. A second PCR of roughly 6 to 11 cycles was run with a J-beta primer mix and a sample-barcoded 5' primer. Each TCR beta cDNA molecule received a unique molecular identifier from a template-switch 5' adaptor carrying 12 random nucleotides. At least 2.5 million CDR3-containing paired-end reads were obtained from each sample. All of the RNA was converted into first-strand cDNA using the Mint cDNA synthesis kit, with a TRBC-specific oligonucleotide serving as the primer. Following uracil-DNA glycosylase treatment, all cDNA underwent a first 18-cycle PCR with the universal primers M1SS and BC2_uni_R. The authors processed their data as follows. For normalization, 1 million high-quality reads, each with a distinct molecular identifier, were randomly selected from each sample. Reads sharing molecular identifiers were discarded rather than binned into consensus sequences. MiTCR, run with a Q25 quality threshold and the strictest error-elimination algorithm, handled CDR3 identification, clonotype clustering and error correction. A nonparametric unseen species model using Euler transformation provided a lower-bound estimate of total TCR beta diversity. TCRdb's own reprocessing of the public reads used fastp at Q25 and MiXCR and kept productive beta chains. Identical CDR3 protein sequences are pooled into one entry, listed with their most common genes and DNA. The V and J calls were determined by TCRdb, not by the authors. The sample contains more than 1,000,000 distinct CDR3 sequences, almost 25% of them found a single time. The ten most abundant clones make up around 0.75% of the sample.

These data are taken from a study of blood T cells in healthy people across ages (dated by TCRdb to about 2015). Regarding the study in general: In model experiments, roughly one uniquely barcoded TCR beta cDNA molecule per two T cells was captured by template switching. Using deep sequencing normalized with unique cDNA molecular identifiers, the study measured how TCR beta repertoire diversity changes with age. The donors were split into four age groups: young (average about 15 years), middle-aged (roughly 39), aged (approximately 59) and long-lived (under 85). Using the same blood draw, the study looked at two additional independent replicas of 1 million unique cDNA reads for two donors, one aged 18 to 29 and the other aged 80 or older.

Broader findings and caveats from the paper: As age increased, observed TCR beta diversity per million T cells dropped in a roughly linear way, and a significant reduction was already evident by age 40. A strong correlation was found between observed TCR beta diversity and the percentage of naive T cells measured by flow cytometry. Estimates of total diversity from one million sequenced T cells were regarded as lower bounds and underestimates. Compared with the aged group, the long-lived group had more naive CD4+ T cells, fewer expanded clones and increased TCR diversity, a pattern suggesting age selection. Since profiling was done on bulk unsorted PBMCs, naive and antigen-experienced compartments could not be conclusively compared. The CMV infection status of donors was not known, potentially confounding age-related changes in expanded clonotypes.

These records were also assigned to another study, of T cells of mothers and their children. As that second study puts it: Nine systemically healthy Caucasian individuals served as donors, namely three mothers together with their six children. cDNA synthesis used all of the extracted RNA, with 1.5 ug of RNA in each 15 ul reaction. In the second PCR, the M1S primer added sample barcodes and 2-4 random nucleotides. Over 8 million TCR beta CDR3 reads came from each mother, compared with about 3.2 million reads from each child. TCR recombination output is similarly shaped by thymic selection in related and unrelated pairs, with a minor effect exerted by inherited differences. Related mother-child pairs always showed normalized repertoire overlap that was slightly higher than in unrelated mother-child pairs, though the difference was never significant. With a sensitivity of about 100 clones per million clonotypes, no persistent microchimeric T cell clones were detected. The study used deep NGS to compare TCR beta repertoires of mothers and children, seeking features distinguishing related mother-child pairs from unrelated individuals. The mean age was about 38 +/- 4 years for the mothers and approximately 11 +/- 4 years for the children. Libraries were sequenced on Illumina HiSeq 2000 with 100+100 nt paired-end reads after adapter ligation with NEBNext reagents. To avoid cross-contamination, the mother libraries and the child libraries were prepared a month apart and sequenced in separate runs. For each donor, somewhere between about 500,000 and 2,000,000 distinct TCR beta clonotypes were identified. Naive TCR beta clonotypes were estimated from low-frequency clonotypes matched to each donor's FACS-determined naive share, without sorting.

The TCR originated in a girl aged 2-10 years in good health. Input material: blood.

The DNA is as follows: TGTGCCAGCAGTTTCTTAGTAGATGAGCAGTTCCTC. Its protein is CASSFLVDEQFL. The sequence is built from TRBV12-3 or TRBV12-4 and TRBJ2-1, with the D gene not clear enough to name. Counting both end residues, the CDR3 totals 12 amino acids. Only the CDR3 DNA is retained, 36 bases long and in frame from the first base. V is reduced by 3 bases and J by 8 bases, leaving a spacing of 8 bases between them.